This TCR beta chain was documented in a study of blood T cell repertoires in COVID-19. Assay used: immunoSEQ multiplex PCR; TCRdb lists only in-frame clones, some missing. This table holds around 250,000 clones, roughly four fifths found once. This CDR3 has 16 residues. Germline V gives CDR1 SGHRS, CDR2 YFSETQ. V lost 1 base to trimming and J lost 2 bases; unmatched junction nucleotides: 7. The chain couples TRBV5-1 to TRBJ1-2; 8 bases are a match to TRBD1. Material for sequencing was peripheral blood. This sequence was found in a man in his forties or fifties with active or convalescent COVID-19. CDR3 coding DNA: TGCGCCAGCAGCTTGAGGCAGGGGGCGCAAAACTATGGCTACACCTTC. This encodes CASSLRQGAQNYGYTF.